The text below deals with one TCR beta chain. This sample was included in a study of blood T cell repertoires in COVID-19. Study background: Acute and convalescent COVID-19 specimens originated in the United States, Italy and Spain. T cells, B-cell-depleted T cells, or PBMCs provided the cDNA or gDNA that served as material.

Per germline, CDR1 SGHRS and CDR2 YFSETQ. With 7 bases clipped from V and 3 bases from J, the junction kept 12 bases outside the gene matches. CDR3 length: 15 amino acids. Authors' methods: How many nucleated cells were present was estimated from reference gene primer amplification. Using immunoSEQ multiplex PCR, the repertoire was profiled, and TCRdb retains in-frame clones only, with some absent. D and trimming were read from the DNA, whereas the V and J calls and clone size are those reported in that table. Here the sample spans approximately 160,000 clones, under 85% being singletons. The sequenced sample was peripheral blood. The receptor was isolated from a woman at least 80 years old with acute or convalescent COVID-19. The chain combines TRBV5-1 with TRBJ1-1; 7 positions agree with TRBD1. The CDR3 sequence: CASHTTGQPDTEAFF. The CDR3 DNA follows: TGCGCCAGCCATACGACAGGGCAACCCGACACTGAAGCTTTCTTT. Looking up the rest from reference TRBV5-1 and TRBJ1-1 gives the full variable domain: KAGVTQTPRYLIKTRGQQVTLSCSPISGHRSVSWYQQTPGQGLQFLFEYFSETQRNKGNFPGRFSGRQFSNSRSEMNVSTLELGDSALYLCASHTTGQPDTEAFFGQGTRLTVV.